This T cell receptor beta chain stems from a study of radiation and T cells in renal cell carcinoma. Method: immunoSEQ multiplex PCR; TCRdb's copy keeps in-frame clones and lacks some. This sample has 15,000 to 20,000 clones, with roughly 54% found just once. The table lists this clone with a count of one. The antigen remains undetermined. General observations from the study: Tumor samples were small regions of around 0.91 g. Compared with controls, irradiated tumors had more, larger dominant CDR3 motifs. Top 100 clonotypes averaged around 50% in irradiated versus roughly 45% in nephrectomy-only tumors.

Treatment reported: 15 Gy SBRT to primary tumor, nephrectomy 4 weeks later. The V end was cut by 4 bases, the J end by 4 bases, with 10 bases between. The CDR3 runs 13 residues. Germline V gene sequence: CDR1 MNHNY, CDR2 SVGAGI (reference sequence). The sample was tumor tissue, taken from a patient whose treatment included radiotherapy and nephrectomy. The rearrangement joins TRBV6-6 to TRBJ1-1; D is possibly TRBD1 (5 bases). This sequence was found in a man aged 50-60 years with renal cell carcinoma. The CDR3 spells CASSWGGATEAFF. CDR3 nucleotides: TGTGCCAGCAGTTGGGGGGGAGCCACTGAAGCTTTCTTT.